The clone carrying this T cell receptor (beta chain) was seen many times. What it recognizes is unknown. The entry originates in a study of CD8+CD57+ T cells in acquired aplastic anemia. Study-level findings and limits: Between patients and controls, CD8+ Simpson's diversity did not vary significantly.

CD8+CD57+ cell expansion had been shown by flow cytometry in patients chosen for sequencing. TCR beta VDJ combinations and CDR3 sequences were profiled from genomic DNA. TCRdb ran MiXCR on the reads and lists one entry per CDR3 protein. The sample holds some 120,000 distinct CDR3 sequences, nearly 40% seen once. The sample taken for sequencing was sorted CD4+, CD8+, or CD8+CD57+ T cells (not recorded which) from PBMCs. The sequence was obtained from a human donor with aplastic anemia.

The CDR3 DNA is TGTGCCAGCAGCCGCGACTGGAGCTCCTATAATTCACCCCTCCACTTT. Protein sequence: CASSRDWSSYNSPLHF. The chain couples TRBV14 to TRBJ1-6; D remains unclear. The CDR3 spans 16 residues. Germline values: CDR1 SGHDN, CDR2 FVKESK. V lost 4 bases to trimming and J lost 0 bases, with 10 bases between them.